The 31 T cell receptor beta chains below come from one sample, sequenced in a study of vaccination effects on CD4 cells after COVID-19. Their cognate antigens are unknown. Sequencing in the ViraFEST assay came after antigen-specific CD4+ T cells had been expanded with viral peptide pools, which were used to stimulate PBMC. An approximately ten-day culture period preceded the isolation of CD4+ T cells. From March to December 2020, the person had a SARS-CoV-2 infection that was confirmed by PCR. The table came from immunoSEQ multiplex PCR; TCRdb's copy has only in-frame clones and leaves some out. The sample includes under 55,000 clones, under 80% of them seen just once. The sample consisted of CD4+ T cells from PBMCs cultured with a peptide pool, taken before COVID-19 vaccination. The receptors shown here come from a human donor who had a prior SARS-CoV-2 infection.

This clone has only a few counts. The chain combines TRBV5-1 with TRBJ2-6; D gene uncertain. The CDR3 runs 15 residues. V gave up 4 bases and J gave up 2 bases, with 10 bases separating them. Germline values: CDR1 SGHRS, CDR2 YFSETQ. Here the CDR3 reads CASSPHRAGANVLTF. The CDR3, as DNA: TGCGCCAGCAGCCCCCATCGCGCTGGGGCCAACGTCCTGACTTTC.

The CDR3 DNA is TGCAGCGTTGCGTGGACGGCTAGCGGGAACAATGAGCAGTTCTTC. This codes for CSVAWTASGNNEQFF. The chain employs TRBV29-1 and TRBJ2-1; the match to TRBD2 covers 9 bases. The CDR3 has 15 residues. Germline V gene sequence: CDR1 SQVTM, CDR2 ANQGSEA. J lost 5 bases, V lost 4 bases, and 9 bases had no gene match.

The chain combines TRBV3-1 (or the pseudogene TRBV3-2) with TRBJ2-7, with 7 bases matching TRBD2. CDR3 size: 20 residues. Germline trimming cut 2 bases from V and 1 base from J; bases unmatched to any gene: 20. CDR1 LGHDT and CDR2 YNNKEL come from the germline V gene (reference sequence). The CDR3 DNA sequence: TGTGCCAGCAGCCAACCGGAAAGCGGGGACGAAAAGCGGTTATCCTACGAGCAGTACTTC. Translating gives CASSQPESGDEKRLSYEQYF.

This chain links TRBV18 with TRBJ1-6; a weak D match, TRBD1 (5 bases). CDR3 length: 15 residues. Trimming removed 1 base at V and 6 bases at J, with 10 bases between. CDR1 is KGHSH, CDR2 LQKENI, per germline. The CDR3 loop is CASSPLSGFNSPLHF. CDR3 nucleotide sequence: TGTGCCAGCTCACCACTATCAGGGTTTAATTCACCCCTCCACTTT.

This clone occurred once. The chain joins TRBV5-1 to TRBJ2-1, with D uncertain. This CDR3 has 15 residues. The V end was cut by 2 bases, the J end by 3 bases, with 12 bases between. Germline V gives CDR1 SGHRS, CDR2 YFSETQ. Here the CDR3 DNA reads TGCGCCAGCAGCTTTGAGGTAAATAGCTACAATGAGCAGTTCTTC. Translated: CASSFEVNSYNEQFF.

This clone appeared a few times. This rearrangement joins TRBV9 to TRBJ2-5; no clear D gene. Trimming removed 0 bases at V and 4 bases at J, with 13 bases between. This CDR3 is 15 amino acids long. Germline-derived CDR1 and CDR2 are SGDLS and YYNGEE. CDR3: CASSVATSVGETQYF. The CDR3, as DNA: TGTGCCAGCAGCGTAGCTACGTCGGTCGGAGAGACCCAGTACTTC.

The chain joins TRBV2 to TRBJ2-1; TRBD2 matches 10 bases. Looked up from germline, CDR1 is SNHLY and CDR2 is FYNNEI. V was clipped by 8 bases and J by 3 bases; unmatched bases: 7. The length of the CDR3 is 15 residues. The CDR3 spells CASQTVAGGYNEQFF. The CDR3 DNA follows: TGTGCCAGCCAAACAGTAGCGGGGGGCTACAATGAGCAGTTCTTC.

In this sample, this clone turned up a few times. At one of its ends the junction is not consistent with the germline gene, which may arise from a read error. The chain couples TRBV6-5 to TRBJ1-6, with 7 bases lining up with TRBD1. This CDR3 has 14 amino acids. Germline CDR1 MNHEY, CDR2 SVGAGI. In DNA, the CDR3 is TGTGCCAGCAACAAACAGGGGTATAGTTCACCCCTCCACTTT. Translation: CASNKQGYSSPLHF.

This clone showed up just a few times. The chain's CDR3 is CASSPDYGRNYGYTF. The CDR3, as DNA: TGTGCCAGCTCACCAGACTACGGGCGGAACTATGGCTACACCTTC. J is TRBJ1-2 and V is TRBV18; D gene unclear. The CDR3 is 15 amino acids. Germline loops: CDR1 KGHSH, CDR2 LQKENI. Trimming shortened V by 2 bases and J by 2 bases, and 12 bases separated the two germline ends.

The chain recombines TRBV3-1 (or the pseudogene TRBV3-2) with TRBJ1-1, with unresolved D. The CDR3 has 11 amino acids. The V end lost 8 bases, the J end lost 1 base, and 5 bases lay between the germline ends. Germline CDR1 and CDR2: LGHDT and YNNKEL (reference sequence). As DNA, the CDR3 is TGTGCCAGCGGCGAGAACACTGAAGCTTTCTTT. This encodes CASGENTEAFF.

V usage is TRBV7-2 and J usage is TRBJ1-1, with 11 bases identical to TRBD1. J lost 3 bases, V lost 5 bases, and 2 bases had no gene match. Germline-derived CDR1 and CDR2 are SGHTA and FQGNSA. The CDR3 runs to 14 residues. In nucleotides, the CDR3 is TGTGCCAGCAGCCGGGACAGGGGGGACACTGAAGCTTTCTTT. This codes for CASSRDRGDTEAFF. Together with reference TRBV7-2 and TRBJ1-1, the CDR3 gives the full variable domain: GAGVSQSPSNKVTEKGKDVELRCDPISGHTALYWYRQSLGQGLEFLIYFQGNSAPDKSGLPSDRFSAERTGGSVSTLTIQRTQQEDSAVYLCASSRDRGDTEAFFGQGTRLTVV.

This CDR3 is CAWSMEGLAGDTQYF. CDR3 coding DNA: TGTGCCTGGAGTATGGAAGGACTAGCGGGAGATACGCAGTATTTT. J is TRBJ2-3 and V is TRBV30, with TRBD2 identical over 11 bases. The germline gives CDR1 GTSNPN, CDR2 SVGIG (reference sequence). The V segment lost 2 bases and the J segment 5 bases; nucleotides outside the gene matches: 6. The CDR3 has 15 amino acids.

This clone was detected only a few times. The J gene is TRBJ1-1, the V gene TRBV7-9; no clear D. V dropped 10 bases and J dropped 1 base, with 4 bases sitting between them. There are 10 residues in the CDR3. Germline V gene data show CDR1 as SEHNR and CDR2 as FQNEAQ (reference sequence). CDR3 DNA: TGTGCCACAGAGAACACTGAAGCTTTCTTT. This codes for CATENTEAFF.

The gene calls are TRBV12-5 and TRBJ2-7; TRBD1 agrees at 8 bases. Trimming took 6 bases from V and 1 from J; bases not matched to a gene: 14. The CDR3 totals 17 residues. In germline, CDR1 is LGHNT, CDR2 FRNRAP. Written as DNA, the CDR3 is TGTGCTAGTGGCTCTGGACAGGGAACCCTCCTTTCCTACGAGCAGTACTTC. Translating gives CASGSGQGTLLSYEQYF. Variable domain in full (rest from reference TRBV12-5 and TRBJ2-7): DARVTQTPRHKVTEMGQEVTMRCQPILGHNTVFWYRQTMMQGLELLAYFRNRAPLDDSGMPKDRFSAEMPDATLATLKIQPSEPRDSAVYFCASGSGQGTLLSYEQYFGPGTRLTVT.

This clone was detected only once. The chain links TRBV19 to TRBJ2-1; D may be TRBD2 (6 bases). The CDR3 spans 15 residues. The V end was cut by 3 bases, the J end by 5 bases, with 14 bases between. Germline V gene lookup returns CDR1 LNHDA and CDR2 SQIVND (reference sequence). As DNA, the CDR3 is TGTGCCAGTAGTATCGGAAAGGGAGGAGACAATGAGCAGTTCTTC. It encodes CASSIGKGGDNEQFF.

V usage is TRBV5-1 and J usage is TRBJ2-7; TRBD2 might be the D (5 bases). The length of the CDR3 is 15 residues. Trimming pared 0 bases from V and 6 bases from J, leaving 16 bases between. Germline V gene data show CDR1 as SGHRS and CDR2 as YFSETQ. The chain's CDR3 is CASSLVAGLVSEQYF. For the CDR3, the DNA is TGCGCCAGCAGCTTGGTCGCGGGCCTAGTATCCGAGCAGTACTTC.

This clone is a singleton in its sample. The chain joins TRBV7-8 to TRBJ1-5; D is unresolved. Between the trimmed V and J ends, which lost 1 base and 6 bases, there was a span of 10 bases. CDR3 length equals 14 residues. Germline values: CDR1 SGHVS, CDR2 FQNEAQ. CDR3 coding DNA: TGTGCCAGCAGCTTAGATTTAGGTTTTCAGCCCCAGCATTTT. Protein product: CASSLDLGFQPQHF.

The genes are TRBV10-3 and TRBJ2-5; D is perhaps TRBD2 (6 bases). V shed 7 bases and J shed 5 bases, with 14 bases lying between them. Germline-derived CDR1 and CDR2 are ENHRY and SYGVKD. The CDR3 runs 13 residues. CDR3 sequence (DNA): TGTGCCATCAAGGGCAGGGAGGACGAGACCCAGTACTTC. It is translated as CAIKGREDETQYF.

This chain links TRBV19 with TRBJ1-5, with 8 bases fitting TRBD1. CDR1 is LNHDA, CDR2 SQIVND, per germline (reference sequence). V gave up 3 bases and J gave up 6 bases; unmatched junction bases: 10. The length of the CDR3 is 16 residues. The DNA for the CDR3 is TGTGCCAGTAGTATTATCGGGCAGGGGGCGAGTCAGCCCCAGCATTTT. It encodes CASSIIGQGASQPQHF.

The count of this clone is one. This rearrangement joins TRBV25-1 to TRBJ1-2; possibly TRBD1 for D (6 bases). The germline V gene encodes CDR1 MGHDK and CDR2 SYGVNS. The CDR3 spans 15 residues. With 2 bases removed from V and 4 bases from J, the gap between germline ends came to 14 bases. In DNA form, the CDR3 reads TGTGCCAGCAGTGAAATAGGGGGGGCAGCCTATGGCTACACCTTC. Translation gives CASSEIGGAAYGYTF.

CDR3 loop: CASSQDRDGINEKLFF. The CDR3 coding sequence is TGTGCCAGCAGCCAGGACCGGGACGGAATAAATGAAAAACTGTTTTTT. This rearrangement joins TRBV5-4 to TRBJ1-4; tentatively, D is TRBD1 (5 bases). Between the trimmed V and J ends, which lost 4 bases and 5 bases, there was a span of 18 bases. Germline loops: CDR1 SGHNT, CDR2 YYREEE (reference sequence). The CDR3 spans 16 residues.

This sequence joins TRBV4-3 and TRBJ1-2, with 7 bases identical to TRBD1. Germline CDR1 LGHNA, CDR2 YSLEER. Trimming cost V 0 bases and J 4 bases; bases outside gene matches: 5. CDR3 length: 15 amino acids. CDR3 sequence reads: CASSQDRNRGYGYTF. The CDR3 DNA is TGCGCCAGCAGCCAAGATCGCAACAGGGGCTATGGCTACACCTTC.

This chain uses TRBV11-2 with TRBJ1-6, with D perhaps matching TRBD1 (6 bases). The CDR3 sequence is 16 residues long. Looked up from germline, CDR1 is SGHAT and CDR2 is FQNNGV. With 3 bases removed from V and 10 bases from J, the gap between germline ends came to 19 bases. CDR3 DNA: TGTGCCAGCAGCTTGGGCATGGGGGGGGCACACTCACCCCTCCACTTT. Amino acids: CASSLGMGGAHSPLHF.

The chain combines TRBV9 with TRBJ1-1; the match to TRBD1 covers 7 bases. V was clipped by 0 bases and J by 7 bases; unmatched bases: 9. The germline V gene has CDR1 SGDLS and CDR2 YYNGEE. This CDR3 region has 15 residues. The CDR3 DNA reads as TGTGCCAGCAGCGTAGCCCCCGGGACAGCCTTTGAAGCTTTCTTT. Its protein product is CASSVAPGTAFEAFF. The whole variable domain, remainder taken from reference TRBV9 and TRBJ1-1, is DSGVTQTPKHLITATGQRVTLRCSPRSGDLSVYWYQQSLDQGLQFLIQYYNGEERAKGNILERFSAQQFPDLHSELNLSSLELGDSALYFCASSVAPGTAFEAFFGQGTRLTVV.

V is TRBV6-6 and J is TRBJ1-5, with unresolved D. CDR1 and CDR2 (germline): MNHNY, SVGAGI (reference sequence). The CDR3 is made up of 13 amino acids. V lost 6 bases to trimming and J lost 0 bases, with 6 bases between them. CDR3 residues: CASRLYSNQPQHF. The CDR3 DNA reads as TGTGCCAGCAGACTCTATAGCAATCAGCCCCAGCATTTT.

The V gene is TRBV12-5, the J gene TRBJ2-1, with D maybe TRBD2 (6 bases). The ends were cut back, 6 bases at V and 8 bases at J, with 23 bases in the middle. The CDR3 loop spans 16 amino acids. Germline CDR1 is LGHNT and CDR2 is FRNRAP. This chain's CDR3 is CASGSLRDSVGYEQFF. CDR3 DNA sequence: TGTGCTAGTGGGTCTCTCCGGGACTCCGTGGGGTATGAGCAGTTCTTC. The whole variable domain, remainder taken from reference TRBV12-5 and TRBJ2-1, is DARVTQTPRHKVTEMGQEVTMRCQPILGHNTVFWYRQTMMQGLELLAYFRNRAPLDDSGMPKDRFSAEMPDATLATLKIQPSEPRDSAVYFCASGSLRDSVGYEQFFGPGTRLTVL.

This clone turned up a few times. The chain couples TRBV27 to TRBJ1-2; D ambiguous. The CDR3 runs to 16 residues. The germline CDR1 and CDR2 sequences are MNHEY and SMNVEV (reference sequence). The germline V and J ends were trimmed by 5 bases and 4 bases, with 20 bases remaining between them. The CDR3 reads CASSRVDGEGLYGYTF. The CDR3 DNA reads TGTGCCAGCAGTCGTGTGGACGGGGAAGGCCTCTATGGCTACACCTTC.

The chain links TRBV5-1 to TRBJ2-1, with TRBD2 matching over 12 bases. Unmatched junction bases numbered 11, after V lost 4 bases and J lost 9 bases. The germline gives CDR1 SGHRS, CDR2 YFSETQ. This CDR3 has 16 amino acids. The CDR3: CASSVRIGLAGPEQFF. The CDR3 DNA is TGCGCCAGCAGCGTAAGGATTGGACTAGCGGGACCTGAGCAGTTCTTC.

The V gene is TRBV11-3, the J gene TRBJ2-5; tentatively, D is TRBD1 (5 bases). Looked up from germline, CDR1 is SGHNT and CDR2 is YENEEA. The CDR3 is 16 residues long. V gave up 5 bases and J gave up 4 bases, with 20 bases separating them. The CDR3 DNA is TGTGCCAGCAGCCATAGTAGGTCGTGGGGCCCAGAGACCCAGTACTTC. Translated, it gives CASSHSRSWGPETQYF.

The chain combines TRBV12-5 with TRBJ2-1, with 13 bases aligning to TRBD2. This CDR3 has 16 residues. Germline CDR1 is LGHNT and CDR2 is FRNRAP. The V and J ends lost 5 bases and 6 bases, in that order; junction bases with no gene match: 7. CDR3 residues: CASGPLAGGRSNEQFF. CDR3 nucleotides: TGTGCTAGTGGTCCACTAGCGGGGGGGCGTTCCAATGAGCAGTTCTTC.

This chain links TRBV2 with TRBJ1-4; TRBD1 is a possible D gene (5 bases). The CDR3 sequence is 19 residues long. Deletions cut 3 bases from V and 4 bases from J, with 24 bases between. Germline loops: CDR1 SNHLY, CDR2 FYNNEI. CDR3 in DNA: TGTGCCAGCAGTGAGGCCCGGGGAGGGGTCCTAAGGGGTAATGAAAAACTGTTTTTT. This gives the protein CASSEARGGVLRGNEKLFF.